The clone carrying this TCR beta chain was recorded only once. The antigen is unknown. V was clipped by 7 bases and J by 4 bases, with 14 bases between them. The germline V gene has CDR1 LNHDA and CDR2 SQIVND (reference sequence). The CDR3 has 14 residues. Clones were sequenced by immunoSEQ multiplex PCR, and TCRdb holds only the in-frame ones, with some missing. The sample carries approximately 70,000 clones, approximately 80% recorded once. This specimen belongs to a study of T cell clones after liver transplantation. Study-wide context: Post-transplant blood was tracked for graft-donor-reactive T cell clones identified in a pre-transplant mixed lymphocyte reaction. Without induction therapy, subjects received standard immunosuppression until 12-24 months post-transplant. Three of eight recipients were HCV-positive; others had non-autoimmune, non-viral indications.

Study results and caveats: Post-transplant time points were not standardized, so conclusions are preliminary.

This specimen consisted of CD4+ T cells from blood, obtained roughly 50 months after liver transplant. The chain couples TRBV19 to TRBJ2-1, with a tentative D call TRBD2 (6 bases). This sequence was found in a human patient who received a liver transplant. Some of the T cells might come from the graft donor. Here the CDR3 DNA reads TGTGCCAGTACGCAGGGAGGTCCATACAATGAGCAGTTCTTC. The encoded protein is CASTQGGPYNEQFF.